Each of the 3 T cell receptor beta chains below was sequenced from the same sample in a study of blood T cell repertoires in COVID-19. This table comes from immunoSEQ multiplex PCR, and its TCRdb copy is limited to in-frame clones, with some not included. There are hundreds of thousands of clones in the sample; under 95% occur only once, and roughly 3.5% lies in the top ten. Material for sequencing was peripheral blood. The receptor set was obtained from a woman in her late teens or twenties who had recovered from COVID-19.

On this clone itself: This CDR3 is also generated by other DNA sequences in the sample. CDR3 nucleotide sequence: TGTGCCAGCAGCCCGGACAGGTATGGCTACACCTTC. This gives the protein CASSPDRYGYTF. The V gene is TRBV12-3 or TRBV12-4, the J gene TRBJ1-2, with 7 bases that match TRBD1. The V gene end was trimmed by 6 bases and the J gene end by 5 bases; junction bases not matched to a gene: 3. The CDR3 covers 12 residues.

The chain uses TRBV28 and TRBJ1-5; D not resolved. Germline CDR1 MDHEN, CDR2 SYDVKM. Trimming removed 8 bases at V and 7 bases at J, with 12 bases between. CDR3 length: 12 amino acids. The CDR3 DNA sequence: TGTGCCAGCGCCCAATCGGGACAGCCCCAGCATTTT. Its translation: CASAQSGQPQHF.

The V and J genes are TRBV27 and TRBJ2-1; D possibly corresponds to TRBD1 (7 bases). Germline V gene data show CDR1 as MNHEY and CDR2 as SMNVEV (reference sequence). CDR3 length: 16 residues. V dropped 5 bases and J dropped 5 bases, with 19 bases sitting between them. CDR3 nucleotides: TGTGCCAGCAGTCTAAGGTGGACAGGACTAAACAATGAGCAGTTCTTC. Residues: CASSLRWTGLNNEQFF.